This T cell receptor (beta chain) appears in the sequencing data of a study of T cells in localized non-small cell lung cancer. Findings and limits, study-wide: The tumor had only one region sequenced, so heterogeneity remains possible. A median of approximately 57 clones ranked among the top 100 in tumor appeared in adjacent lung. Longer overall survival was associated with a higher density of T cells in the blood.

Trimming left V 3 bases short and J 7 bases short, with 12 bases between. This CDR3 contains 13 residues. Germline CDR1 and CDR2: WSHSY and SAAADI. With respect to this clone: The antigen remains unidentified.

The assay was immunoSEQ multiplex PCR, and TCRdb's table has in-frame clones only and misses some. The sample has approximately 2,500 clones, approximately 33% seen once. This chain joins TRBV10-2 and TRBJ2-5, with D uncertain. Sequenced material: lung tumor tissue, taken before any cancer treatment. This sequence was found in a female donor aged 60 or older with stage II lung adenocarcinoma. The CDR3 here is CASSEGSIGTQYF. DNA for the CDR3: TGCGCCAGCAGTGAAGGGTCGATAGGGACCCAGTACTTC.